The 22 T cell receptor beta chains given below trace back to one sample, sequenced in a study of T-cell memory formation after mild COVID-19. TCRdb reprocessed the 5' RACE reads via MiXCR and lists one record per CDR3 protein. The profile shows about 310,000 distinct CDR3 sequences, approximately 15% of them singletons. Sequences were obtained from PBMCs or a T cell subset sorted from them (not recorded which). These receptors were collected from a man aged 18-30 years who had mild COVID-19 (a few samples of this study predate the infection). Cell type and time point are not known.

The rearrangement joins TRBV4-1 to TRBJ2-1, with a possible D match to TRBD2 (5 bases). The CDR3 totals 15 residues. Germline CDR1 MGHRA, CDR2 YSYEKL. Trimming removed 4 bases at V and 10 bases at J, with 20 bases between. The CDR3 bases are TGCGCCAGCAGCCCCCTAGCCCCTAGTGTCGTGGAGCAGTTCTTC. Translating gives CASSPLAPSVVEQFF.

This clonotype appeared many times. CDR3 DNA sequence: TGTGCCAGCAGCCAAGATCTGGATCAGCCCCAGCATTTT. Translation: CASSQDLDQPQHF. The chain is built from TRBV3-1 and TRBJ1-5; D unclear. The CDR3 contains 13 residues. Germline V gene sequence: CDR1 LGHDT, CDR2 YNNKEL (reference sequence). Trimming took 0 bases from V and 5 from J, leaving 5 bases between them.

This clonotype was seen a handful of times. The chain couples TRBV5-1 to TRBJ2-7; possibly TRBD2 for D (5 bases). Trimming stripped 0 bases from V and 7 bases from J, with 14 bases between. The CDR3 consists of 14 residues. Germline V gives CDR1 SGHRS, CDR2 YFSETQ. CDR3 bases: TGCGCCAGCAGCTTGGCGCCTGGTCGGGGTGAGCAGTACTTC. This codes for CASSLAPGRGEQYF.

There are a few counts of this clonotype. The rearrangement uses TRBV6-2 or TRBV6-3 and TRBJ2-3, with 8 bases identical to TRBD1. Germline CDR1 MNHEY, CDR2 SVGEGT. V gave up 6 bases and J gave up 1 base; unmatched junction bases: 15. CDR3 length equals 18 residues. The CDR3 bases are TGTGCCAGCAGACCCGACAGGGGCAAGGTGTACGGCACAGATACGCAGTATTTT. Amino acid sequence: CASRPDRGKVYGTDTQYF.

V usage is TRBV7-9 and J usage is TRBJ2-3; tentatively, D is TRBD2 (7 bases). Trimming pared 5 bases from V and 4 bases from J, leaving 16 bases between. The CDR3 has 15 residues. Germline CDR1 and CDR2: SEHNR and FQNEAQ (reference sequence). In nucleotides, the CDR3 is TGTGCCAGCAGCAACCCTCGAGGGGGGGCAGATACGCAGTATTTT. This translates into CASSNPRGGADTQYF.

This chain connects TRBV4-1 to TRBJ1-1; no clear D gene. This CDR3 region has 15 residues. V lost 2 bases and J 4 bases, leaving 14 bases between the germline ends. Per the germline V gene, CDR1 is MGHRA and CDR2 is YSYEKL. The DNA for the CDR3 is TGCGCCAGCAGCCAAAGCCCAGGAACGGTCACTGAAGCTTTCTTT. Amino acid sequence: CASSQSPGTVTEAFF.

In DNA form, the CDR3 reads TGTGCCAGGAAAATGGGCGGGGGAACGCAGTATTTT. It codes for CARKMGGGTQYF. The V and J genes are TRBV21-1 and TRBJ2-3; the DNA was not used to check the table's D call, TRBD1. TRBV21-1 is flagged as a pseudogene. CDR3 length equals 12 residues.

The rearrangement uses TRBV9 and TRBJ2-5; D gene ambiguous. V dropped 1 base and J dropped 4 bases, with 11 bases sitting between them. The CDR3 spans 14 residues. The V gene's germline CDR1 is SGDLS and CDR2 YYNGEE. CDR3 region: CASSVRSAPETQYF. The CDR3 DNA sequence: TGTGCCAGCAGCGTAAGGTCAGCCCCAGAGACCCAGTACTTC.

This clonotype was counted only a few times. The chain links TRBV27 to TRBJ2-1; D possibly corresponds to TRBD2 (5 bases). V shed 3 bases and J shed 9 bases, with 6 bases lying between them. The CDR3 extends over 11 amino acids. Germline assignment: CDR1 MNHEY and CDR2 SMNVEV (reference sequence). As DNA, the CDR3 is TGTGCCAGCAGTTTCGGGATTGAGCAGTTCTTC. Translated: CASSFGIEQFF.

This clonotype was recorded many times. The chain uses TRBV7-9 and TRBJ1-2; 7 bases fit TRBD1. Looked up from germline, CDR1 is SEHNR and CDR2 is FQNEAQ (reference sequence). V lost 3 bases, J lost 5 bases, and 9 bases stayed unmatched. The CDR3 runs 15 residues. The CDR3 nucleotides read TGTGCCAGCAGCTTTGGGAGAGGGGGCGCTTATGGCTACACCTTC. It translates to CASSFGRGGAYGYTF.

The chain couples TRBV24-1 to TRBJ2-1; D ambiguous. This CDR3 comprises 15 residues. The V and J ends lost 3 bases and 6 bases respectively, with 14 bases between them. Germline-derived CDR1 and CDR2 are KGHDR and SFDVKD. The CDR3 sequence is CATSDHGPRGNEQFF. CDR3 DNA: TGTGCCACCAGTGATCACGGGCCTCGCGGCAATGAGCAGTTCTTC.

This clonotype has only a few counts. J is TRBJ2-7 and V is TRBV28, with 9 bases matching TRBD1. Germline-derived CDR1 and CDR2 are MDHEN and SYDVKM. The CDR3 runs 15 residues. V dropped 2 bases and J dropped 2; count of bases not matched to a gene: 4. Here the CDR3 reads CASSLGQGWTYEQYV. DNA of the CDR3: TGTGCCAGCAGTTTAGGACAGGGGTGGACCTACGAGCAGTACGTC.

This clonotype was seen a handful of times. The rearrangement links TRBV3-1 to TRBJ1-6; D may be TRBD1 (6 bases). CDR1 is LGHDT and CDR2 is YNNKEL in the germline V gene (reference sequence). V lost 3 bases and J 8 bases, leaving 17 bases between the germline ends. This CDR3 is built from 16 residues. The CDR3 region has the DNA TGTGCCAGCAGCCAGGGGGCCGGGCCCTTTGATTCACCCCTCCACTTT. Translation gives CASSQGAGPFDSPLHF.

Relative to its sample, this clonotype is large. The chain combines TRBV7-6 with TRBJ2-1; D uncertain. The germline V gene encodes CDR1 SGHVS and CDR2 FNYEAQ. CDR3 length equals 11 residues. V was clipped by 5 bases and J by 8 bases, with 7 bases between them. This CDR3 reads CASSPGYEQFF. The CDR3 DNA follows: TGTGCCAGCAGCCCTGGGTATGAGCAGTTCTTC.

This clonotype was counted ten times or more. The chain combines TRBV29-1 with TRBJ2-2, with D hard to call. Germline V gene lookup returns CDR1 SQVTM and CDR2 ANQGSEA. The CDR3 is made up of 14 amino acids. V was clipped by 2 bases and J by 3 bases, with 10 bases between them. In DNA, the CDR3 is TGCAGCGTTGAATCTGTTTCTCACACCGGGGAGCTGTTTTTT. Its protein is CSVESVSHTGELFF.

A single count supports this clonotype. The V gene is TRBV14, the J gene TRBJ2-5; a possible D gene is TRBD2 (6 bases). CDR1 is SGHDN, CDR2 FVKESK, per germline. V was clipped by 4 bases and J by 12 bases, with 18 bases between them. This CDR3 spans 13 amino acids. In DNA form, the CDR3 reads TGTGCCAGCAGCCGAGAACGCGGGGTTTTAAAGTACTTC. Translated: CASSRERGVLKYF.

This clonotype was seen only a few times. The gene calls are TRBV5-1 and TRBJ1-4; D may be TRBD1 (5 bases). This CDR3 comprises 14 residues. V was trimmed by 5 bases and J by 5 bases, leaving 13 bases between them. Germline V gene lookup returns CDR1 SGHRS and CDR2 YFSETQ. The CDR3 sequence: CASRRDGRNEKLFF. The DNA for the CDR3 is TGCGCCAGCAGGCGGGACGGACGAAATGAAAAACTGTTTTTT.

This clonotype was counted only a few times. The chain employs TRBV29-1 and TRBJ2-3, with unresolved D. The V end lost 4 bases, the J end lost 0 bases, and 11 bases lay between the germline ends. CDR3 length: 14 residues. The germline V gene encodes CDR1 SQVTM and CDR2 ANQGSEA. The CDR3 DNA reads as TGCAGCGTTGTTGTCGGGTCTAGCACAGATACGCAGTATTTT. Amino acid sequence: CSVVVGSSTDTQYF.

This clonotype was counted only a few times. This sequence joins TRBV6-1 and TRBJ2-5; the D is unclear. Germline loops: CDR1 MNHNS, CDR2 SASEGT. Trimming removed 7 bases at V and 3 bases at J, with 12 bases between. There are 13 residues in the CDR3. The CDR3 DNA reads as TGTGCCAGCAATTGGGCAACAGAAGAGACCCAGTACTTC. Encoded protein: CASNWATEETQYF.

J is TRBJ2-4 and V is TRBV2; D gene uncertain. CDR3 length: 14 residues. V was pared by 7 bases and J by 8 bases, with 18 bases between. CDR1 is SNHLY and CDR2 is FYNNEI in the germline V gene. CDR3 coding DNA: TGTGCCAGCAAAAGGGCGAGTCATCCGGACATTCAGTACTTC. Amino acids: CASKRASHPDIQYF.

The rearrangement uses TRBV7-6 and TRBJ1-2, with TRBD1 as a possible D gene (6 bases). The CDR3 sequence is 13 residues long. Germline V gene lookup returns CDR1 SGHVS and CDR2 FNYEAQ. V dropped 3 bases and J dropped 8 bases, with 13 bases sitting between them. The chain's CDR3 is CASSLDGRGGYTF. The CDR3 coding sequence is TGTGCCAGCAGCTTGGATGGCAGGGGCGGCTACACCTTC.

This chain uses TRBV20-1 with TRBJ2-5; unclear D gene. V lost 0 bases and J 5 bases, leaving 13 bases between the germline ends. CDR1 and CDR2 (germline): DFQATT, SNEGSKA (reference sequence). The CDR3 has 14 amino acids. The CDR3 DNA sequence: TGCAGTGCTAGAGATACGGGCGACGGGGAGACCCAGTACTTC. This gives the protein CSARDTGDGETQYF.